Listed below are T cell receptor beta chains from one sample, sequenced in a study of blood T cells in healthy people across ages. Via MiXCR, TCRdb re-called the 5' RACE reads, giving one row per CDR3 protein. The sample has a few hundred thousand distinct CDR3 sequences, 27% seen once. Sequencing was carried out using blood. All receptors come from a woman between 70 and 85 years old in good health. CDR3s include the opening cysteine and the closing phenylalanine or tryptophan. D genes are given only for firm matches. Some rows mark clone size as missing; the rest say once, few, many or name a class of expanded clone.

V,D,J,size,CDR3,DNA
TRBV5-1,.,TRBJ1-4,.,CASSSQTGSNEKLFF,TGCGCCAGCAGCTCTCAGACAGGTTCTAATGAAAAACTGTTTTTT
TRBV29-1,.,TRBJ1-2,many,CSVEEPRGLIYGYTF,TGCAGCGTTGAAGAACCCCGGGGCCTCATTTATGGCTACACCTTC
TRBV29-1,.,TRBJ2-7,few,CSVEGLGYEQYF,TGCAGCGTTGAAGGACTAGGGTACGAGCAGTACTTC
TRBV20-1,TRBD1,TRBJ2-5,many,CSASRGRVETQYF,TGCAGTGCTAGTAGGGGGCGGGTGGAGACCCAGTACTTC
TRBV2,.,TRBJ2-5,few,CASRIPGEETQYF,TGTGCCAGCAGAATTCCAGGTGAAGAGACCCAGTACTTC
TRBV28,TRBD1,TRBJ1-5,.,CASDYGQGNQPQHF,TGTGCCAGCGATTACGGACAGGGAAATCAGCCCCAGCATTTT
TRBV28,.,TRBJ2-7,.,CASRGGLYYEQYF,TGTGCCAGCAGGGGCGGCCTCTACTACGAGCAGTACTTC
TRBV5-1,.,TRBJ1-1,few,CASRELNTEAFF,TGCGCCAGCAGGGAGCTGAACACTGAAGCTTTCTTT
TRBV5-1,TRBD2,TRBJ2-2,few,CASSLTSGPTGELFF,TGCGCCAGCAGCCTGACTAGCGGGCCGACCGGGGAGCTGTTTTTT
TRBV12-3/TRBV12-4,.,TRBJ1-6,.,CASRQITDNSPLHF,TGTGCCAGCCGCCAGATTACAGATAATTCACCCCTCCACTTT
TRBV28,.,TRBJ2-7,.,CASTNRVIPYEQYF,TGTGCCAGCACCAATCGGGTCATACCTTACGAGCAGTACTTC
TRBV7-8,.,TRBJ2-5,.,CASSSGPRTVQETQYF,TGTGCCAGCAGCTCCGGACCCAGGACAGTTCAAGAGACCCAGTACTTC
TRBV6-1,.,TRBJ1-4,many,CASSEPSGNLLQLFF,TGTGCCAGCAGTGAACCGAGCGGGAACCTCTTGCAACTGTTTTTT
TRBV29-1,TRBD1,TRBJ2-1,many,CSVEGTGGGEQFF,TGCAGCGTTGAAGGGACAGGTGGTGGCGAGCAGTTCTTC
TRBV18,.,TRBJ2-7,.,CASSPESYTMGEQYF,TGTGCCAGCTCACCAGAAAGTTATACCATGGGCGAGCAGTACTTC
TRBV29-1,.,TRBJ2-3,.,CSVAGSFSTDTQYF,TGCAGCGTTGCCGGGTCTTTCAGCACAGATACGCAGTATTTT
TRBV7-6,TRBD1,TRBJ2-7,.,CASSPQGVDYEQYF,TGTGCCAGCAGCCCACAGGGGGTCGACTACGAGCAGTACTTC
TRBV10-2,.,TRBJ2-4,.,CASSRASDLAKNIPYF,TGCGCCAGCAGTCGGGCCTCAGATCTAGCCAAAAACATTCCGTACTTC
TRBV12-3/TRBV12-4,.,TRBJ2-7,few,CASSLVRYEQYF,TGTGCCAGCAGTTTAGTGCGCTACGAGCAGTACTTC
TRBV6-1,.,TRBJ1-5,few,CASSERDSNQPQHF,TGTGCCAGCAGTGAGAGGGATAGCAATCAGCCCCAGCATTTT
TRBV4-2,.,TRBJ2-2,.,CASSQARWTGELFF,TGTGCCAGCAGCCAAGCCAGATGGACCGGGGAGCTGTTTTTT
TRBV6-2/TRBV6-3,TRBD2,TRBJ2-5,few,CASSSSGVLRETQYF,TGTGCCAGCAGTTCAAGCGGGGTACTTCGAGAGACCCAGTACTTC
TRBV28,.,TRBJ1-3,.,CASSSTGSGNTIYF,TGTGCCAGCAGTTCCACAGGATCTGGAAACACCATATATTTT
TRBV6-1,.,TRBJ2-2,.,CASSEGWQSNTGELFF,TGTGCCAGCAGTGAAGGATGGCAGTCGAACACCGGGGAGCTGTTTTTT
TRBV20-1,.,TRBJ1-2,.,CSAQGNYGYTF,TGCAGTGCCCAGGGTAACTATGGCTACACCTTC
TRBV28,TRBD2,TRBJ2-1,.,CASTTGEREFGEQFF,TGTGCCAGCACCACTGGGGAGCGGGAGTTTGGTGAGCAGTTCTTC
TRBV9,TRBD2,TRBJ2-1,.,CASSVDRGSSYNEQFF,TGTGCCAGCAGCGTAGATCGCGGGAGTTCCTACAATGAGCAGTTCTTC
TRBV7-2,TRBD2,TRBJ2-3,many,CASTPGGTRSDTQYF,TGTGCCAGCACCCCCGGAGGGACTAGATCAGATACGCAGTATTTT
TRBV29-1,.,TRBJ1-2,.,CSVQTNYGYTF,TGCAGCGTTCAAACTAACTATGGCTACACCTTC
TRBV5-1,TRBD1,TRBJ1-5,many,CASSFGTGEGQPQHF,TGCGCCAGCAGCTTTGGGACAGGGGAAGGTCAGCCCCAGCATTTT
TRBV29-1,.,TRBJ1-1,.,CSVEDLGSGHEGAFF,TGCAGCGTTGAAGATTTAGGTTCAGGCCATGAGGGAGCTTTCTTT
TRBV5-1,TRBD2,TRBJ2-1,few,CASSLDGSGIGEQFF,TGCGCCAGCAGCTTGGATGGTAGCGGGATTGGTGAGCAGTTCTTC
TRBV29-1,.,TRBJ1-5,.,CSVEGEGGTQPQHF,TGCAGCGTTGAAGGCGAGGGAGGGACTCAGCCCCAGCATTTT
TRBV5-1,.,TRBJ1-1,.,CASSVQRTDEAFF,TGCGCCAGCAGCGTACAAAGGACCGATGAAGCTTTCTTT
TRBV2,TRBD2,TRBJ2-1,few,CASRVAGGPSGEQFF,TGTGCCAGCAGGGTAGCGGGAGGGCCCTCAGGTGAGCAGTTCTTC
TRBV7-2,.,TRBJ1-2,.,CASSLDRRTGGYGYTF,TGTGCCAGCAGCTTAGATCGGCGTACCGGGGGCTATGGCTACACCTTC
TRBV28,TRBD1,TRBJ2-7,few,CASSQQGVFGSYEQYF,TGTGCCAGCAGCCAACAGGGGGTATTTGGATCCTACGAGCAGTACTTC
TRBV12-3/TRBV12-4,TRBD1,TRBJ2-1,few,CASSFSTGGQFF,TGTGCCAGCAGTTTCTCGACAGGGGGGCAGTTCTTC
TRBV7-2,.,TRBJ1-1,.,CASSQDARLEAFF,TGTGCCAGCAGCCAAGATGCCAGACTTGAAGCTTTCTTT
TRBV12-3/TRBV12-4,.,TRBJ1-6,few,CASSLLQGNSPLHF,TGTGCCAGCAGTTTACTACAGGGTAATTCACCCCTCCACTTT
TRBV9,.,TRBJ2-5,.,CASSVAASPETQYF,TGTGCCAGCAGCGTAGCGGCTAGCCCAGAGACCCAGTACTTC
TRBV6-1,.,TRBJ1-5,many,CASNWDGLGQPQHF,TGTGCCAGCAATTGGGATGGGTTAGGACAGCCCCAGCATTTT
TRBV28,.,TRBJ2-4,many,CASRGSLAKNIQYF,TGTGCCAGCAGGGGATCGTTAGCCAAAAACATTCAGTACTTC